Each of the 13 T cell receptor beta chains below was sequenced from the same sample in a study of shared clonotypes between healthy human individuals. Clones were sequenced by immunoSEQ multiplex PCR, and TCRdb holds only the in-frame ones, with some missing. The top ten clones hold around 13% of a sample with 400,000 to 500,000 clones, over 60% of them seen once. Sequencing was carried out using PBMCs. Source of these receptors: a woman aged 40 to 50 in good health. Some clones in this sample may be carry-over from other donors' samples.

The genes are TRBV7-9 and TRBJ2-7; 12 bases map to TRBD2. CDR3 length equals 15 residues. CDR1 is SEHNR, CDR2 FQNEAQ, per germline (reference sequence). V dropped 5 bases and J dropped 5; count of bases not matched to a gene: 7. The CDR3 DNA reads TGTGCCAGCAGCCAAAGACTAGCGGGAGCGAACGAGCAGTACTTC. This codes for CASSQRLAGANEQYF.

This chain links TRBV5-1 with TRBJ2-7; the D gene is possibly TRBD1 (5 bases). V dropped 3 bases and J dropped 6 bases, with 19 bases sitting between them. Germline V CDR1 and CDR2: SGHRS, YFSETQ. There are 15 residues in the CDR3. DNA of the CDR3: TGCGCCAGCAGCTCGGACCCAGGGTTCACGGGCGAGCAGTACTTC. It yields the protein CASSSDPGFTGEQYF.

In this sample, this clone turned up a few times. The V call is TRBV11-2, the J call TRBJ2-7, with TRBD2 matching 8 bases. CDR1 is SGHAT and CDR2 is FQNNGV in the germline V gene. CDR3 length: 14 residues. V lost 5 bases to trimming and J lost 3 bases; unmatched junction nucleotides: 6. The DNA of the CDR3 is TGTGCCAGCAGCCCGGGACTAGGACTCTACGAGCAGTACTTC. It is translated as CASSPGLGLYEQYF.

This clone is medium-sized (0.01 to 0.1%) by share. This sample includes further DNA sequences coding for the same CDR3. CDR3 in DNA: TGTGCCAGCATCTCTGAGGGAGGGGGCGAGCAGTACTTC. It translates to CASISEGGGEQYF. The chain links TRBV6-1 to TRBJ2-7, with D possibly being TRBD2 (7 bases). Trimming shortened V by 7 bases and J by 6 bases, and 16 bases separated the two germline ends. The CDR3 extends over 13 amino acids. Germline assignment: CDR1 MNHNS and CDR2 SASEGT.

This clone was observed a handful of times. The rearrangement links TRBV14 to TRBJ1-2; D remains ambiguous. V gave up 4 bases and J gave up 3 bases, with 12 bases separating them. Germline loops: CDR1 SGHDN, CDR2 FVKESK. The length of the CDR3 is 14 residues. This CDR3 reads CASSPSGEDYGYTF. The CDR3 DNA is TGTGCCAGCAGCCCGTCGGGAGAAGACTATGGCTACACCTTC.

This clone has at least ten counts. This rearrangement joins TRBV5-1 to TRBJ2-1; D uncertain. Per germline, CDR1 SGHRS and CDR2 YFSETQ. The germline V and J ends were trimmed by 4 bases and 3 bases, with 5 bases remaining between them. The CDR3 contains 12 residues. The CDR3 region has the DNA TGCGCCAGCAGCCGGAACTACAATGAGCAGTTCTTC. This encodes CASSRNYNEQFF.

This chain joins TRBV7-9 and TRBJ1-4; D may be TRBD1 (5 bases). In germline, CDR1 is SEHNR, CDR2 FQNEAQ (reference sequence). V lost 5 bases, J lost 10 bases, and 20 bases lay in between. The CDR3 is 15 residues long. The chain's CDR3 is CASSKPGPPLGKLFF. Written as DNA, the CDR3 is TGTGCCAGCAGCAAGCCGGGACCCCCATTGGGAAAACTGTTTTTT.

This clone was seen a few times. The gene calls are TRBV5-4 and TRBJ2-5, with D unresolved. The tail of the sequence fits TRBJ2-7 better, so the J call may be wrong. This CDR3 spans 14 amino acids. The V gene's germline CDR1 is SGHNT and CDR2 YYREEE (reference sequence). The CDR3 region has the DNA TGTGCCAGCAGCATCGCTACTACCCCCTACGAGCAGTACTTC. Its protein product is CASSIATTPYEQYF.

The genes are TRBV7-9 and TRBJ2-6; TRBD1 might be the D (6 bases). Germline V gene sequence: CDR1 SEHNR, CDR2 FQNEAQ (reference sequence). CDR3 length equals 19 residues. With 5 bases removed from V and 0 bases from J, the gap between germline ends came to 20 bases. CDR3 bases: TGTGCCAGCAGCGTCTACCGGGACATCATTTACTCTGGGGCCAACGTCCTGACTTTC. This translates into CASSVYRDIIYSGANVLTF.

The chain has TRBV30 and TRBJ1-2, with 8 bases aligning to TRBD1. Germline V CDR1 and CDR2: GTSNPN, SVGIG (reference sequence). V lost 2 bases, J lost 10 bases, and 6 bases stayed unmatched. The CDR3 covers 12 residues. CDR3 region: CAWSLGQVDYTF. The CDR3 coding sequence is TGTGCCTGGAGTCTGGGACAGGTCGACTACACCTTC. Supplemented by reference TRBV30 and TRBJ1-2, the full variable domain reads SQTIHQWPATLVQPVGSPLSLECTVEGTSNPNLYWYRQAAGRGLQLLFYSVGIGQISSEVPQNLSASRPQDRQFILSSKKLLLSDSGFYLCAWSLGQVDYTFGSGTRLTVV.

The sample holds many counts of this clone. Other DNA sequences of this sample code for an identical CDR3. This chain joins TRBV2 and TRBJ1-5; 8 bases are a match to TRBD1. The CDR3 has 14 residues. The V gene's germline CDR1 is SNHLY and CDR2 FYNNEI. The V gene end was trimmed by 3 bases and the J gene end by 5 bases; junction bases not matched to a gene: 3. The DNA of the CDR3 is TGTGCCAGCAGTGAGCAGGGGGCAGATCAGCCCCAGCATTTT. The encoded protein is CASSEQGADQPQHF.

V gene TRBV5-6 combines with J gene TRBJ2-3; 7 bases align to TRBD2. Germline lookup yields CDR1 SGHDT and CDR2 YYEEEE. The CDR3 totals 15 residues. Germline trimming cut 4 bases from V and 4 bases from J; bases unmatched to any gene: 9. For the CDR3, the DNA is TGTGCCAGCAGCACCCTAGCGGACGTCGCAGATACGCAGTATTTT. Translation gives CASSTLADVADTQYF.

This chain joins TRBV11-2 and TRBJ2-7; 7 bases are shared with TRBD1. V shed 4 bases and J 7 bases; nucleotides not matched to a gene: 10. Germline V gives CDR1 SGHAT, CDR2 FQNNGV. This CDR3 has 14 residues. Written as DNA, the CDR3 is TGTGCCAGCAGCTCCCAGACAGGGACGGGGGAGCAGTACTTC. Residues: CASSSQTGTGEQYF. Based on the CDR3 plus reference TRBV11-2 and TRBJ2-7, the full variable domain is EAGVAQSPRYKIIEKRQSVAFWCNPISGHATLYWYQQILGQGPKLLIQFQNNGVVDDSQLPKDRFSAERLKGVDSTLKIQPAKLEDSAVYLCASSSQTGTGEQYFGPGTRLTVT.